This T cell receptor (beta chain) was recovered during a study of beta chain features in type 1 diabetes. Study at large: The number of sorted cells examined across all samples was under 140,000,000.

What was sequenced were expressed TCRB transcripts, since all of the isolated RNA had been reverse transcribed. Profiled with immunoSEQ multiplex PCR; TCRdb holds only in-frame clones, not every one. The table shows more than 8,500 clones, with around 82% occurring only once. Study-wide results and caveats: There was a possibility that cDNA sequencing over-represented cells with high TCR expression.

For this clone: Its cognate antigen is unknown.

The V and J ends lost 8 bases and 7 bases, in that order; junction bases with no gene match: 31. Per the germline V gene, CDR1 is SGHDN and CDR2 is FVKESK. This CDR3 has 20 amino acids. Heparinised blood was drawn once per donor, averaging around 110 mL. What was sequenced was Tregs from blood. The chain has TRBV14 and TRBJ2-7; 8 bases agree with TRBD2. This receptor was identified in a woman aged 18 to 35 in good health. CDR3 residues: CASRRFFLTGGPSGFQEQYF. The DNA of the CDR3 is TGTGCCAGCCGGCGGTTTTTTCTGACGGGAGGGCCCTCCGGGTTTCAAGAGCAGTACTTC. Drawing the rest from reference TRBV14 and TRBJ2-7, the complete variable domain is EAGVTQFPSHSVIEKGQTVTLRCDPISGHDNLYWYRRVMGKEIKFLLHFVKESKQDESGMPNNRFLAERTGGTYSTLKVQPAELEDSGVYFCASRRFFLTGGPSGFQEQYFGPGTRLTVT.